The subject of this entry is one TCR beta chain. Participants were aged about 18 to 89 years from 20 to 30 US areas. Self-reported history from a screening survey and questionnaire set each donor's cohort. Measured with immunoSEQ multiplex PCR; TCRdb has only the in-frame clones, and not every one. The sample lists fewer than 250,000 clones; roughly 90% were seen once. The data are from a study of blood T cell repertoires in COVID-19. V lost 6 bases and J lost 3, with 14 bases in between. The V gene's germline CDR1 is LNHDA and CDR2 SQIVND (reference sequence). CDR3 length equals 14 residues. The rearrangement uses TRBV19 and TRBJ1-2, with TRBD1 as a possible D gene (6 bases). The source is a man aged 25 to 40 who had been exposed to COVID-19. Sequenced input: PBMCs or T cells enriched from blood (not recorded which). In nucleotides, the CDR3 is TGTGCCAGTAGGCCGTTCCAGGGGCACTATGGCTACACCTTC. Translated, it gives CASRPFQGHYGYTF.